Listed here is a single T cell receptor beta chain. No antigen is known for it. Base quality data are lacking; no much larger clone is found one base away. The data were obtained in a study of CD8+ T cells in alopecia areata (dated by TCRdb to the late 2010s). In the study overall: The treated patients, all with moderate-to-severe alopecia areata, were enrolled in an open-label pilot trial of oral tofacitinib given at 5 to 10 mg twice daily. Patients received tofacitinib for 6 to 18 months and were then followed off drug for 6 months to check for delayed response and recurrence. The SALT score, which quantifies the percentage of affected scalp surface area, was used to measure disease severity in treated patients. High-throughput TCRbeta sequencing was used to examine T cell clonal expansion in alopecia areata in both the C3H/HeJ mouse model and human patients. On the human side, TCRbeta sequencing was run on scalp tissue and on sorted CD4+ and CD8+ peripheral blood T cells from healthy controls and from alopecia areata patients with either patchy or totalis/universalis disease. Patients on tofacitinib were biopsied at baseline and after 4 and 24 weeks of treatment, and several of the patients also had a later scalp biopsy. Scalp clonality was compared across normal scalp (n=4), patchy alopecia areata scalp (n=8), and alopecia totalis/universalis scalp (n=8). The RNA source kit depended on sample type: the PAXgene miRNA kit for fixed scalp, the miRNeasy kit for PBMCs, and the RNeasy kit for mouse skin. immunoSEQ multiplex PCR using 35 Vbeta forward primers and 13 Jbeta reverse primers was used to amplify TCRbeta CDR3 regions. Overall results and qualifications from the work: Resident alphabeta T cells in normal human skin are also sequenced, complicating scalp TCR repertoire analysis, unlike mouse skin dominated by gammadelta T cells. Because the treated cohort was small and included a single nonresponder, larger studies are needed to assess links between baseline CD8+ expansion and response. Tofacitinib significantly decreased scalp clonality and the number of expanded CD8+ clones among the top 100 scalp clones. Shared TCR sequences between patients were less evident than in mice, which may be partly attributable to HLA diversity in the patient population. Higher clonality and more expanded CD8+ clones were observed in lesional scalp than in normal scalp, particularly in alopecia totalis/universalis, a finding suggestive of antigenic drive. Many expanded lesional clones were found to persist in scalp and blood during tofacitinib treatment, and relapse after treatment cessation may be partly explained by this persistence.

Per the publication, the treatment or condition label means: oral pan-JAK inhibitor, 5-10 mg twice daily. From alopecia areata patients, peripheral blood was collected along with lesional scalp punch biopsies. PBMCs were isolated by density centrifugation and stained for CD3, CD4 and CD8, and CD4+ and CD8+ T cells were sorted on a FACSAria. CDR1 is given as SGHDN and CDR2 as FVKESK, both from the germline V gene. V and J lose 4 bases and 5 bases, and a span of 11 bases separates them. Including cysteine and phenylalanine, the CDR3 has 13 amino acids. This entry keeps only the CDR3 DNA: 39 bases, framed from base 1. Library construction relied on the immunoSEQ multiplex PCR assay. RNA was extracted from all samples and reverse transcribed into cDNA, which served as template for TCR sequencing. First-strand cDNA was synthesized using SuperScript III with a 2:1 mix of oligo-dT and random hexamers. A synthetic immune receptor repertoire was used to gauge amplification bias, and whatever bias remained was removed computationally. On the study's bioinformatics: Raw reads were preprocessed for error removal, and CDR3 was defined according to IMGT conventions as running from the conserved cysteine to phenylalanine. Clonality was computed as 1 minus the Shannon entropy, with the entropy normalized by log2 of the number of productive unique TCRs. CD4 or CD8 identity of scalp clones was inferred by cross-referencing scalp TCRbeta sequences with sorted blood CD4 and CD8 repertoires. Drawn from immuneACCESS, this table holds only the in-frame rearrangements with V and J called that TCRdb kept. Clones are partly lost; checked studies trace under half to an unresolved V gene and leave the rest unexplained. The V and J calls and clone size come from that table; D and trimming were worked out from the DNA. Within this sample are about 170,000 clones, with approximately 52% of them counted one time only. In total, the top ten clones hold roughly 16% of the sample.

The rearranged chain carries TRBV14 and TRBJ1-1, with the D gene call left open. The sequence was collected from a human donor with alopecia areata. The material was CD4+ T cells sorted from blood, obtained at week 56, from a patient treated with tofacitinib. Here is the DNA: TGTGCCAGCAGCCTAATGGGTACAACTGAAGCTTTCTTT. Translated, this is CASSLMGTTEAFF.